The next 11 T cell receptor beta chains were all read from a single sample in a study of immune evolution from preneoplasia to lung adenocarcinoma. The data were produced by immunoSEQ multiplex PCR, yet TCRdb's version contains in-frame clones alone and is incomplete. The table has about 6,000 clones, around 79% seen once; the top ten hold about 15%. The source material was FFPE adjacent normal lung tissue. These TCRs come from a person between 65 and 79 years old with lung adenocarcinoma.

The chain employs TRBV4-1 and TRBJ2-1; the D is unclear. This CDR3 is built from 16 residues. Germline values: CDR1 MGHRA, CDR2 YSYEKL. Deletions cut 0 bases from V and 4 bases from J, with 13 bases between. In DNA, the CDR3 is TGCGCCAGCAGCCAAGATTCACTAAGTTCGTACAATGAGCAGTTCTTC. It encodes CASSQDSLSSYNEQFF.

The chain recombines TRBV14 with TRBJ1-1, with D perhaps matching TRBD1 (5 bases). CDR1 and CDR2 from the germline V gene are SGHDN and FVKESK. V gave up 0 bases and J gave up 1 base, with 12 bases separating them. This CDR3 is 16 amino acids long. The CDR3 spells CASSQDWPGPNTEAFF. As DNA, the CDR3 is TGTGCCAGCAGCCAAGATTGGCCGGGGCCGAACACTGAAGCTTTCTTT.

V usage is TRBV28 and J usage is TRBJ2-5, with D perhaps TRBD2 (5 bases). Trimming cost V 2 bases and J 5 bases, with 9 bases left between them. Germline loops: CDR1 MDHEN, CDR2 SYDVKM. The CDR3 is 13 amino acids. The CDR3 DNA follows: TGTGCCAGCAGTTTAGGGGAGCGGGAGACCCAGTACTTC. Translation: CASSLGERETQYF.

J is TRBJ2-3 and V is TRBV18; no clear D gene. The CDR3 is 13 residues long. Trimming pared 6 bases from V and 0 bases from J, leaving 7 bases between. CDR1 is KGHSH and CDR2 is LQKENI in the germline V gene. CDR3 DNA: TGTGCCAGCTCGCAGGAGAGCACAGATACGCAGTATTTT. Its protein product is CASSQESTDTQYF.

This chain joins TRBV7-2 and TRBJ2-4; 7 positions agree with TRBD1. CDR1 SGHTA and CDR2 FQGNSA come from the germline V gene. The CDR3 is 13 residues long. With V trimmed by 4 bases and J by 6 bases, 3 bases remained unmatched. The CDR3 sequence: CASSSGQLNIQYF. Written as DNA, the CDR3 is TGTGCCAGCAGCTCGGGACAGTTAAACATTCAGTACTTC.

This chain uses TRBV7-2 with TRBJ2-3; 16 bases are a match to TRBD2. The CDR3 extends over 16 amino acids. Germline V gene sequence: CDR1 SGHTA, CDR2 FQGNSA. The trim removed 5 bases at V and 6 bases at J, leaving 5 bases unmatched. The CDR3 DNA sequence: TGTGCCAGCAGCCTGGGACTAGCGGGGGGGGCGGATACGCAGTATTTT. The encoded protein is CASSLGLAGGADTQYF.

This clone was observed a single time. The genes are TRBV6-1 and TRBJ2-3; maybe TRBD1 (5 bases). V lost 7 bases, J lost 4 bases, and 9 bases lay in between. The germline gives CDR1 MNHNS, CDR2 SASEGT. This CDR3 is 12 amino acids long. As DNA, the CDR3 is TGTGCCAGCATGGACACGGCAGATACGCAGTATTTT. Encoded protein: CASMDTADTQYF.

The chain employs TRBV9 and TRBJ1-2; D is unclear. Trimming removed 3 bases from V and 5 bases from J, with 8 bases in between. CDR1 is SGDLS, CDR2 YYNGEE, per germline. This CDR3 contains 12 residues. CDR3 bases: TGTGCCAGCAGCGACACGGGGTATGGCTACACCTTC. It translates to CASSDTGYGYTF.

The CDR3: CAWSVRRGGGTDTQYF. CDR3 DNA: TGTGCCTGGAGTGTACGAAGAGGGGGAGGGACAGATACGCAGTATTTT. V usage is TRBV30 and J usage is TRBJ2-3; tentative D call: TRBD2 (7 bases). V lost 0 bases to trimming and J lost 3 bases, with 16 bases between them. Germline CDR1 reads GTSNPN; CDR2 reads SVGIG (reference sequence). The CDR3 is 16 residues long. The full variable domain, its missing parts supplied by reference TRBV30 and TRBJ2-3, is SQTIHQWPATLVQPVGSPLSLECTVEGTSNPNLYWYRQAAGRGLQLLFYSVGIGQISSEVPQNLSASRPQDRQFILSSKKLLLSDSGFYLCAWSVRRGGGTDTQYFGPGTRLTVL.

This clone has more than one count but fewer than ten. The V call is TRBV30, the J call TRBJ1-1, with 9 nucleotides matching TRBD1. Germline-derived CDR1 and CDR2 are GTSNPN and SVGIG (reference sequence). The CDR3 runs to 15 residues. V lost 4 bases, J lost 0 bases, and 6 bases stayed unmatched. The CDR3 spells CAWMRQGVMNTEAFF. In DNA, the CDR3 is TGTGCCTGGATGAGACAGGGGGTTATGAACACTGAAGCTTTCTTT.

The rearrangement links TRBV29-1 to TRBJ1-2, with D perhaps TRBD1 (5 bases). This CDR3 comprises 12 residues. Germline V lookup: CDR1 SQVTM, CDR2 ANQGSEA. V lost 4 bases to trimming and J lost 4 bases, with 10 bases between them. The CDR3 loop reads CSVVGQGYGYTF. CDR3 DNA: TGCAGCGTTGTCGGGCAGGGCTATGGCTACACCTTC. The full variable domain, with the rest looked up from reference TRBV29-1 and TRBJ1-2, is SAVISQKPSRDICQRGTSLTIQCQVDSQVTMMFWYRQQPGQSLTLIATANQGSEATYESGFVIDKFPISRPNLTFSTLTVSNMSPEDSSIYLCSVVGQGYGYTFGSGTRLTVV.